This entry lists 26 T cell receptor beta chains sequenced from one sample in a study of primary melanoma T cells and metastatic recurrence. This table comes from immunoSEQ multiplex PCR, and its TCRdb copy is limited to in-frame clones, with some not included. The table records 450 to 550 clones, roughly 91% of them present only once. Sequencing used melanoma tumor tissue. The source of these receptors is a human donor with melanoma.

The chain links TRBV14 to TRBJ1-2, with TRBD1 identical over 11 bases. CDR3 length equals 14 residues. Germline values: CDR1 SGHDN, CDR2 FVKESK. The J segment lost 4 bases and the V segment lost 4 bases, leaving 2 bases of the junction unmatched. The CDR3 DNA reads TGTGCCAGCAGCCTTGGGACAGGGGGCTATGGCTACACCTTC. Translating gives CASSLGTGGYGYTF.

This clone showed up just a few times. The V gene is TRBV6-8, the J gene TRBJ1-3; D unresolved. Trimming stripped 5 bases from V and 0 bases from J, with 11 bases between. Germline assignment: CDR1 MNHGY and CDR2 SAAAGT. This CDR3 is 15 amino acids long. The chain's CDR3 is CASSPRAVSGNTIYF. The CDR3 DNA sequence: TGTGCCAGCAGTCCAAGGGCCGTCTCTGGAAACACCATATATTTT.

This clone was observed a handful of times. The V and J genes are TRBV23-1 and TRBJ1-1; D unresolved. TRBV23-1 carries the ORF label, with uncertain function. V dropped 4 bases and J dropped 1 base, with 13 bases sitting between them. This CDR3 has 15 amino acids. In nucleotides, the CDR3 is TGCGCCAGCAGTCCACCACAGAAGACGAACACTGAAGCTTTCTTT. Translation: CASSPPQKTNTEAFF.

The chain joins TRBV6-8 to TRBJ1-5; TRBD1 is a possible D gene (6 bases). The CDR3 consists of 16 residues. Trimming shortened V by 5 bases and J by 7 bases, and 21 bases separated the two germline ends. Per the germline V gene, CDR1 is MNHGY and CDR2 is SAAAGT. This chain's CDR3 is CASSARTDRKGQPQHF. The CDR3 DNA reads TGTGCCAGCAGTGCCCGAACGGACAGAAAGGGGCAGCCCCAGCATTTT.

This rearrangement joins TRBV28 to TRBJ2-7; D gene ambiguous. V was shortened by 3 bases and J by 0 bases, with 15 bases between the two germline ends. From germline, CDR1 is MDHEN and CDR2 SYDVKM. The CDR3 spans 16 residues. CDR3 amino acids: CASSFSLVSLSYEQYF. The CDR3, as DNA: TGTGCCAGCAGTTTCTCCTTGGTGTCCCTCTCCTACGAGCAGTACTTC.

The V call is TRBV18, the J call TRBJ2-5; D is possibly TRBD1 (6 bases). Germline CDR1 KGHSH, CDR2 LQKENI. This CDR3 has 13 amino acids. Trimming removed 6 bases at V and 9 bases at J, with 17 bases between. CDR3 in amino acids: CASSWQSGGAQYF. For the CDR3, the DNA is TGTGCCAGCTCCTGGCAAAGTGGGGGCGCCCAGTACTTC.

The V and J genes are TRBV6-8 and TRBJ1-4; tentative D call: TRBD1 (5 bases). Germline-derived CDR1 and CDR2 are MNHGY and SAAAGT. The CDR3 is 14 residues long. The V end lost 6 bases, the J end lost 4 bases, and 12 bases lay between the germline ends. In DNA, the CDR3 is TGTGCCAGCAGGAGGGACGGAGTTAATGAAAAACTGTTTTTT. Translating it yields CASRRDGVNEKLFF.

This chain connects TRBV6-8 to TRBJ1-2, with TRBD1 matching 11 bases. There are 15 residues in the CDR3. Trimming at V came to 5 bases and at J to 8 bases, leaving 10 bases not matched to a gene. Germline V gene sequence: CDR1 MNHGY, CDR2 SAAAGT. The chain's CDR3 is CASSVYGTGGRGYTF. DNA for the CDR3: TGTGCCAGCAGTGTATACGGGACAGGGGGACGGGGCTACACCTTC.

The chain uses TRBV30 and TRBJ2-2; 13 nucleotides line up with TRBD2. This CDR3 is 15 amino acids long. Germline V CDR1 and CDR2: GTSNPN, SVGIG (reference sequence). J was trimmed by 6 bases and V by 7 bases; bases with no gene match: 8. DNA of the CDR3: TGTGCCTCCCTAGGACTAGCGGGAGTGGCCGGGGAGCTGTTTTTT. Amino acid sequence: CASLGLAGVAGELFF. Combining the CDR3 with reference TRBV30 and TRBJ2-2 gives the whole variable domain SQTIHQWPATLVQPVGSPLSLECTVEGTSNPNLYWYRQAAGRGLQLLFYSVGIGQISSEVPQNLSASRPQDRQFILSSKKLLLSDSGFYLCASLGLAGVAGELFFGEGSRLTVL.

The V call is TRBV11-3, the J call TRBJ2-3; 8 nucleotides align to TRBD2. CDR3 size: 18 residues. Germline trimming cut 3 bases from V and 0 bases from J; bases unmatched to any gene: 11. Germline V CDR1 and CDR2: SGHNT, YENEEA. The CDR3 loop is CASSLDPAGDFSTDTQYF. For the CDR3, the DNA is TGTGCCAGCAGCTTGGATCCAGCGGGAGATTTCAGCACAGATACGCAGTATTTT.

This chain links TRBV19 with TRBJ2-4; no clear D. V lost 4 bases and J 0 bases, leaving 16 bases between the germline ends. CDR1 is LNHDA and CDR2 is SQIVND in the germline V gene (reference sequence). This CDR3 spans 17 amino acids. Here the CDR3 reads CASSTRLETVAKNIQYF. CDR3 bases: TGTGCCAGTAGTACCCGCCTGGAGACGGTAGCCAAAAACATTCAGTACTTC.

This clone was observed once. The J gene is TRBJ2-3, the V gene TRBV5-1, with D tentatively TRBD2 (5 bases). V was trimmed by 4 bases and J by 3 bases, leaving 12 bases between them. CDR1 and CDR2 from the germline V gene are SGHRS and YFSETQ. This CDR3 contains 14 residues. CDR3 DNA: TGCGCCAGCAGCCTTCCTTCGGGGACAGATACGCAGTATTTT. Translation: CASSLPSGTDTQYF.

The V call is TRBV6-8, the J call TRBJ1-2; D gene uncertain. CDR1 is MNHGY and CDR2 is SAAAGT in the germline V gene. This CDR3 is built from 12 residues. V was cut by 6 bases and J by 1 base, with 6 bases left in between. The CDR3 nucleotides read TGTGCCAGCAGACAGAGTAACTATGGCTACACCTTC. Its translation: CASRQSNYGYTF.

The chain recombines TRBV28 with TRBJ2-5, with no clear D. The germline CDR1 and CDR2 sequences are MDHEN and SYDVKM. Trimming stripped 6 bases from V and 5 bases from J, with 22 bases between. The CDR3 length is 16 residues. This CDR3 is CASRTIQRSIRETQYF. As DNA, the CDR3 is TGTGCCAGCAGGACCATACAGCGCTCGATCAGGGAGACCCAGTACTTC. The full variable domain, with the rest looked up from reference TRBV28 and TRBJ2-5, is DVKVTQSSRYLVKRTGEKVFLECVQDMDHENMFWYRQDPGLGLRLIYFSYDVKMKEKGDIPEGYSVSREKKERFSLILESASTNQTSMYLCASRTIQRSIRETQYFGPGTRLLVL.

J is TRBJ2-7 and V is TRBV9; D is unresolved. The CDR3 runs 13 residues. In germline, CDR1 is SGDLS, CDR2 YYNGEE. Trimming took off 5 bases at V and 6 bases at J, with 15 bases between the two ends. The CDR3 loop is CASSEAPSLEQYF. The CDR3 DNA follows: TGTGCCAGCAGTGAAGCCCCGTCTCTCGAGCAGTACTTC.

The chain couples TRBV19 to TRBJ1-1; 9 nucleotides agree with TRBD1. The germline gives CDR1 LNHDA, CDR2 SQIVND (reference sequence). This CDR3 has 13 amino acids. J gave up 1 base and V 11 bases, and 5 bases lay outside the gene matches. CDR3 bases: TGTGCCGCCAACAGGGGGCGGAACACTGAAGCTTTCTTT. Amino acids: CAANRGRNTEAFF.

The chain couples TRBV19 to TRBJ2-5; TRBD1 agrees at 10 bases. CDR3 length equals 14 residues. CDR1 and CDR2 from the germline V gene are LNHDA and SQIVND (reference sequence). J was trimmed by 4 bases and V by 4 bases; bases with no gene match: 3. The CDR3 sequence: CASSKGQGGETQYF. In DNA form, the CDR3 reads TGTGCCAGTAGTAAAGGACAGGGGGGAGAGACCCAGTACTTC. Looking up the rest from reference TRBV19 and TRBJ2-5 gives the full variable domain: DGGITQSPKYLFRKEGQNVTLSCEQNLNHDAMYWYRQDPGQGLRLIYYSQIVNDFQKGDIAEGYSVSREKKESFPLTVTSAQKNPTAFYLCASSKGQGGETQYFGPGTRLLVL.

The chain couples TRBV7-1 to TRBJ2-3; no definite D call. TRBV7-1 is assigned to the ORF class and has an uncertain function. The CDR3 is 17 residues long. V was shortened by 5 bases and J by 6 bases, with 24 bases between the two germline ends. The CDR3 reads CASSPLVALSAFDTQYF. The CDR3 DNA reads as TGTGCCAGCAGCCCCCTAGTAGCCCTTTCCGCATTCGATACGCAGTATTTT.

V gene TRBV28 combines with J gene TRBJ2-7, with TRBD1 identical over 8 bases. The V and J ends lost 7 bases and 4 bases, in that order; junction bases with no gene match: 21. This CDR3 is built from 18 residues. Looked up from germline, CDR1 is MDHEN and CDR2 is SYDVKM. CDR3 nucleotide sequence: TGTGCCAGCACCCTTTATCCCTACCGTGGACAGGGTAGGTACGAGCAGTACTTC. It is translated as CASTLYPYRGQGRYEQYF.

The V and J genes are TRBV19 and TRBJ2-3; a possible D gene is TRBD1 (5 bases). Germline CDR1 and CDR2: LNHDA and SQIVND (reference sequence). Trimming removed 7 bases from V and 3 bases from J, with 14 bases in between. This CDR3 comprises 14 residues. CDR3 nucleotide sequence: TGTGCCAGTAAAGTAGGGGTAGGGACAGATACGCAGTATTTT. Amino acids: CASKVGVGTDTQYF.

This clone was picked up one time. The chain has TRBV11-3 and TRBJ2-7; tentatively, D is TRBD1 (6 bases). The CDR3 has 14 amino acids. Trimming stripped 3 bases from V and 5 bases from J, with 14 bases between. The germline V gene encodes CDR1 SGHNT and CDR2 YENEEA. CDR3 loop: CASSFVGTTNEQYV. The CDR3 DNA reads TGTGCCAGCAGCTTCGTGGGGACAACAAACGAGCAGTACGTC.

V usage is TRBV19 and J usage is TRBJ2-7; no clear D gene. Germline CDR1 and CDR2: LNHDA and SQIVND (reference sequence). Trimming left V 2 bases short and J 4 bases short, with 15 bases between. The CDR3 sequence is 15 residues long. The CDR3 here is CASSIKAIVGYEQYF. CDR3 coding DNA: TGTGCCAGTAGTATAAAAGCCATAGTCGGTTACGAGCAGTACTTC.

The genes are TRBV19 and TRBJ2-7, with TRBD2 as a possible D gene (5 bases). Germline CDR1 LNHDA, CDR2 SQIVND (reference sequence). The CDR3 is 12 residues long. V gave up 5 bases and J gave up 6 bases, with 11 bases separating them. The CDR3 nucleotides read TGTGCCAGTAGTTTCCTGAGCGGCGAGCAGTACTTC. It codes for CASSFLSGEQYF. The full variable domain, its missing parts supplied by reference TRBV19 and TRBJ2-7, is DGGITQSPKYLFRKEGQNVTLSCEQNLNHDAMYWYRQDPGQGLRLIYYSQIVNDFQKGDIAEGYSVSREKKESFPLTVTSAQKNPTAFYLCASSFLSGEQYFGPGTRLTVT.

The gene calls are TRBV6-8 and TRBJ2-6; possible D gene TRBD2, 5 bases. Germline CDR1 is MNHGY and CDR2 is SAAAGT. Trimming shortened V by 6 bases and J by 0 bases, and 12 bases separated the two germline ends. This CDR3 has 16 residues. In nucleotides, the CDR3 is TGTGCCAGCAGCCAAGGACTCTCCTCTGGGGCCAACGTCCTGACTTTC. Its translation is CASSQGLSSGANVLTF.

The V gene is TRBV19, the J gene TRBJ2-7; 13 bases line up with TRBD2. The CDR3 covers 16 residues. CDR1 and CDR2 (germline): LNHDA, SQIVND (reference sequence). V was pared by 4 bases and J by 4 bases, with 7 bases of the junction left unmatched. For the CDR3, the DNA is TGTGCCAGTAGTAATGGGCGGACTAGCGGGAGATACGAGCAGTACTTC. Amino acids: CASSNGRTSGRYEQYF.

The chain couples TRBV30 to TRBJ2-2; TRBD2 agrees at 8 bases. This CDR3 region has 14 residues. Trimming removed 4 bases from V and 4 bases from J; junction bases left unmatched: 5. Germline CDR1 reads GTSNPN; CDR2 reads SVGIG (reference sequence). The CDR3 loop reads CAWTAGVSTGELFF. The CDR3 DNA reads as TGTGCCTGGACAGCGGGAGTAAGCACCGGGGAGCTGTTTTTT.